This entry is about one T cell receptor beta chain. Per the study methods: Amplified reference gene primers provided the basis for estimating nucleated cell counts. Clones were sequenced by immunoSEQ multiplex PCR, and TCRdb holds only the in-frame ones, with some missing. Clone size and V and J calls were adopted from that table, with D and trimming inferred from the DNA. The sample lists about 190,000 clones, around 90% seen once, with about 0.66% in the top ten. This sample was included in a study of blood T cell repertoires in COVID-19. The wider study: Acute and convalescent COVID-19 samples came from the United States, Italy and Spain.

This receptor was identified in a man aged 45-65 years with acute or convalescent COVID-19. The sample consisted of peripheral blood.

CDR3 DNA sequence: TGTGCCAGTAGCACTCTCGATGAGCAGTTCTTC. Amino acids: CASSTLDEQFF. The V and J genes are TRBV19 and TRBJ2-1, with no clear D. The germline V gene has CDR1 LNHDA and CDR2 SQIVND (reference sequence). Between the trimmed V and J ends, which lost 6 bases and 8 bases, there was a span of 8 bases. The CDR3 runs to 11 residues.